Listed below are T cell receptor beta chains from one sample, sequenced in a study of T-cell reconstitution after alpha-beta-depleted transplantation in children. TCRdb redid the calling of the PCR reads with MiXCR, one entry per CDR3 protein. The table shows a few hundred thousand distinct CDR3 sequences, with 20% to 30% occurring only once. Sequencing used PBMCs, mostly from graft donor cells, obtained 180 days after TCRalphabeta/CD19-depleted stem cell transplant. The source of these receptors is a male patient between 5 and 17 years old who had a stem cell transplant for acute lymphoblastic leukemia, so the T cells may come from the graft donor. Both conserved end residues are part of each CDR3. The order of the fields is J gene, clone size, V gene, D gene, CDR3 DNA, CDR3 protein. A D gene is named only where the DNA matches it firmly. Expanded clones get a size class; other rows say once, few or many, or leave the size out.

j_gene: TRBJ2-5; abundance: -; v_gene: TRBV20-1; d_gene: TRBD1; CDR3nt: TGCAGTGCTAGGGACAGGATATTATTGCAAGAGACCCAGTACTTC; CDR3aa: CSARDRILLQETQYF
j_gene: TRBJ2-5; abundance: few; v_gene: TRBV4-2; d_gene: -; CDR3nt: TGTGCCAGCAGTCGGGATAGTGGGACCCAGTACTTC; CDR3aa: CASSRDSGTQYF
j_gene: TRBJ2-7; abundance: -; v_gene: TRBV2; d_gene: -; CDR3nt: TGTGCCAGCAGTGAATATCGACTAGTTGACGCCTACGAGCAGTACTTC; CDR3aa: CASSEYRLVDAYEQYF
j_gene: TRBJ2-7; abundance: few; v_gene: TRBV7-2; d_gene: -; CDR3nt: TGTGCCAGCAGCCCCAGCGGAGGGGGCTGGGACGAGCAGTACTTC; CDR3aa: CASSPSGGGWDEQYF
j_gene: TRBJ2-5; abundance: -; v_gene: TRBV25-1; d_gene: TRBD1; CDR3nt: TGTGCCAGCAGTCGCCCGGACAGGGAAGAGACCCAGTACTTC; CDR3aa: CASSRPDREETQYF
j_gene: TRBJ2-1; abundance: -; v_gene: TRBV20-1; d_gene: TRBD2; CDR3nt: TGCAGTGCTAGAGATTTCGGGACTACCTACAATGAGCAGTTCTTC; CDR3aa: CSARDFGTTYNEQFF
j_gene: TRBJ2-1; abundance: -; v_gene: TRBV24-1; d_gene: -; CDR3nt: TGTGCCACCAGTGATTTCTACAATGAGCAGTTCTTC; CDR3aa: CATSDFYNEQFF
j_gene: TRBJ2-2; abundance: few; v_gene: TRBV3-1; d_gene: -; CDR3nt: TGTGCCAGCAGCCACCCGGGACTGAACACCGGGGAGCTGTTTTTT; CDR3aa: CASSHPGLNTGELFF
j_gene: TRBJ2-3; abundance: -; v_gene: TRBV27; d_gene: -; CDR3nt: TGTGCCAGCGGTTCAGTATTTACGGGTAGCGGCACAGATACGCAGTATTTT; CDR3aa: CASGSVFTGSGTDTQYF
j_gene: TRBJ2-1; abundance: once; v_gene: TRBV9; d_gene: TRBD2; CDR3nt: TGTGCCAGCAGCCCTCTTCTGGGCGGGAGATTGTCCTACAATGAGCAGTTCTTC; CDR3aa: CASSPLLGGRLSYNEQFF
j_gene: TRBJ2-3; abundance: -; v_gene: TRBV20-1; d_gene: -; CDR3nt: TGCAGTGCTAGAGGACTAATTCCAGATACGCAGTATTTT; CDR3aa: CSARGLIPDTQYF
j_gene: TRBJ1-4; abundance: few; v_gene: TRBV20-1; d_gene: -; CDR3nt: TGCAGTGCTACTCCGGTCGGGATGACTAATGAAAAACTGTTTTTT; CDR3aa: CSATPVGMTNEKLFF
j_gene: TRBJ2-4; abundance: few; v_gene: TRBV20-1; d_gene: TRBD2; CDR3nt: TGCAGTGCTAGAGATCTGAGCGGGACCCAGTTAGCCAAAAACATTCAGTACTTC; CDR3aa: CSARDLSGTQLAKNIQYF
j_gene: TRBJ2-7; abundance: -; v_gene: TRBV28; d_gene: -; CDR3nt: TGTGCCAGCAGTTTAGTAGGACGTAAATACGAGCAGTACTTC; CDR3aa: CASSLVGRKYEQYF
j_gene: TRBJ2-7; abundance: -; v_gene: TRBV5-1; d_gene: TRBD1; CDR3nt: TGCGCCAGCAGCGCGGACAGGGGGTACGAGCAGTACTTC; CDR3aa: CASSADRGYEQYF
j_gene: TRBJ1-6; abundance: -; v_gene: TRBV19; d_gene: -; CDR3nt: TGTGCCAGTAGACGACAGCCTGAACTCTATAATTCACCCCTCCACTTT; CDR3aa: CASRRQPELYNSPLHF
j_gene: TRBJ2-3; abundance: few; v_gene: TRBV6-1; d_gene: -; CDR3nt: TGTGCCAGCAGAGATCCTATGGGGGGACGAACGAGCACAGATACGCAGTATTTT; CDR3aa: CASRDPMGGRTSTDTQYF
j_gene: TRBJ1-1; abundance: -; v_gene: TRBV18; d_gene: -; CDR3nt: TGTGCCAGCTCACCACCGGGACGGCTCACTGAAGCTTTCTTT; CDR3aa: CASSPPGRLTEAFF
j_gene: TRBJ2-2; abundance: few; v_gene: TRBV6-5; d_gene: TRBD2; CDR3nt: TGTGCCAGCAGTACTAGCGTGAGGGGTGGACCAGGGGAGCTGTTTTTT; CDR3aa: CASSTSVRGGPGELFF
j_gene: TRBJ2-7; abundance: -; v_gene: TRBV15; d_gene: -; CDR3nt: TGTGCCACCAGCAGAGGTGGGATTTCCTACGAGCAGTACTTC; CDR3aa: CATSRGGISYEQYF
j_gene: TRBJ2-7; abundance: -; v_gene: TRBV5-1; d_gene: -; CDR3nt: TGCGCCAGCAGACTTTCCGGGTCGGCCTACGAGCAGTACTTC; CDR3aa: CASRLSGSAYEQYF
j_gene: TRBJ1-2; abundance: -; v_gene: TRBV5-1; d_gene: TRBD1; CDR3nt: TGCGCCAGCAGCTTGGGGACAGGGGAAGGAGGCTACACCTTC; CDR3aa: CASSLGTGEGGYTF
j_gene: TRBJ2-4; abundance: -; v_gene: TRBV9; d_gene: TRBD1; CDR3nt: TGTGCCAGCAGCGTCGGACAGGGGACCAAAAACATTCAGTACTTC; CDR3aa: CASSVGQGTKNIQYF
j_gene: TRBJ2-7; abundance: many; v_gene: TRBV5-1; d_gene: TRBD2; CDR3nt: TGCGCCAGCAGCACCCGTAGGACTAGCTCCTACGAGCAGTACTTC; CDR3aa: CASSTRRTSSYEQYF
j_gene: TRBJ2-1; abundance: -; v_gene: TRBV7-2; d_gene: -; CDR3nt: TGTGCCAGCAGCCCTGACAGTGGTACGTTCTTC; CDR3aa: CASSPDSGTFF
j_gene: TRBJ2-5; abundance: few; v_gene: TRBV25-1; d_gene: -; CDR3nt: TGTGCCACCCCCTCCGAAGGGGCTAATTTTCGGGAGACCCAGTACTTC; CDR3aa: CATPSEGANFRETQYF
j_gene: TRBJ2-3; abundance: -; v_gene: TRBV11-2; d_gene: TRBD2; CDR3nt: TGTGCCAGCAGCCTATACCTCGGACTAGCGGGAGGTCTCGGAGATACGCAGTATTTT; CDR3aa: CASSLYLGLAGGLGDTQYF
j_gene: TRBJ2-7; abundance: few; v_gene: TRBV28; d_gene: -; CDR3nt: TGTGCCAGCACCACCTCCTACGAGCAGTACTTC; CDR3aa: CASTTSYEQYF
j_gene: TRBJ2-7; abundance: few; v_gene: TRBV20-1; d_gene: TRBD2; CDR3nt: TGCAGTGCTAGAGTAAGATGGCTAGCGGATTACGAGCAGTACTTC; CDR3aa: CSARVRWLADYEQYF
j_gene: TRBJ2-1; abundance: -; v_gene: TRBV18; d_gene: TRBD1; CDR3nt: TGTGCCAGCTCACCAAGGCCAGGGACAGGGGAGAATGAGCAGTTCTTC; CDR3aa: CASSPRPGTGENEQFF
j_gene: TRBJ2-1; abundance: -; v_gene: TRBV5-1; d_gene: TRBD1; CDR3nt: TGCGCCAGCAGCTTGTGGGAATCCGACAGGGACAATGAGCAGTTCTTC; CDR3aa: CASSLWESDRDNEQFF
j_gene: TRBJ2-5; abundance: many; v_gene: TRBV5-1; d_gene: -; CDR3nt: TGCGCCAGCAGCTTGGGAGGCGGAGCGGAGACCCAGTACTTC; CDR3aa: CASSLGGGAETQYF
j_gene: TRBJ2-2; abundance: -; v_gene: TRBV7-6; d_gene: TRBD1; CDR3nt: TGTGCCAGCAGCCCCGGGACAGGGAGCACCGGGGAGCTGTTTTTT; CDR3aa: CASSPGTGSTGELFF
j_gene: TRBJ2-3; abundance: many; v_gene: TRBV7-2; d_gene: -; CDR3nt: TGTGCCAGCAGCCGACGAGGTACAGATACGCAGTATTTT; CDR3aa: CASSRRGTDTQYF
j_gene: TRBJ2-2; abundance: -; v_gene: TRBV7-6; d_gene: -; CDR3nt: TGTGCCAGCAGCTTAGAAGGGGTATCGGGTCCCGGGGAGCTGTTTTTT; CDR3aa: CASSLEGVSGPGELFF
j_gene: TRBJ2-2; abundance: -; v_gene: TRBV27; d_gene: -; CDR3nt: TGTGCCAGCCTTTTAGGGGGCACCGGGGAGCTGTTTTTT; CDR3aa: CASLLGGTGELFF
j_gene: TRBJ1-3; abundance: few; v_gene: TRBV7-2; d_gene: TRBD1; CDR3nt: TGTGCCAGCAGTAGGTGGGGGGACAGGGACTCTTCGAACACCATATATTTT; CDR3aa: CASSRWGDRDSSNTIYF
j_gene: TRBJ2-5; abundance: many; v_gene: TRBV9; d_gene: -; CDR3nt: TGTGCCAGCAACATGGACCCATATCAAGAGACCCAGTACTTC; CDR3aa: CASNMDPYQETQYF
j_gene: TRBJ1-2; abundance: few; v_gene: TRBV5-1; d_gene: TRBD1; CDR3nt: TGCGACAGCAGCTTGGACAGGGGGCTAGGTGGCTACACCTTC; CDR3aa: CDSSLDRGLGGYTF
j_gene: TRBJ2-3; abundance: once; v_gene: TRBV4-1; d_gene: TRBD2; CDR3nt: TGCGCCAGCAGCCAAGTCGGCGGGAGGATAGATACGCAGTATTTT; CDR3aa: CASSQVGGRIDTQYF
j_gene: TRBJ1-1; abundance: -; v_gene: TRBV4-1; d_gene: TRBD1; CDR3nt: TGCGCCAGCAGCCAATGGCAAGGAGACAGGGTAGGGAACACTGAAGCTTTCTTT; CDR3aa: CASSQWQGDRVGNTEAFF
j_gene: TRBJ1-1; abundance: -; v_gene: TRBV7-6; d_gene: TRBD1; CDR3nt: TGTGCCAGCAGCTTAGGGGACAGGGGTAACACTGAAGCTTTCTTT; CDR3aa: CASSLGDRGNTEAFF
j_gene: TRBJ1-2; abundance: few; v_gene: TRBV27; d_gene: -; CDR3nt: TGTGCCAGCAGCACCGGTCAGGGAGGGGAAGGGTATGGCTACACCTTC; CDR3aa: CASSTGQGGEGYGYTF
j_gene: TRBJ2-7; abundance: many; v_gene: TRBV4-1; d_gene: TRBD2; CDR3nt: TGCGCCAGCAGCCAAGAGAGGCGGGAGGGCTACGAGCAGTACTTC; CDR3aa: CASSQERREGYEQYF
j_gene: TRBJ2-7; abundance: few; v_gene: TRBV5-1; d_gene: TRBD1; CDR3nt: TGCGCCAGCAGCTTGGATTGGGACAGTCACTACGAGCAGTACTTC; CDR3aa: CASSLDWDSHYEQYF
j_gene: TRBJ1-1; abundance: -; v_gene: TRBV20-1; d_gene: -; CDR3nt: TGCAGTGCTAGAAGACAAGTCGGGGGCACTGAAGCTTTCTTT; CDR3aa: CSARRQVGGTEAFF
j_gene: TRBJ2-7; abundance: -; v_gene: TRBV11-2; d_gene: -; CDR3nt: TGTGCCAGCAGCTCCAACTACTACCGCTACGAGCAGTACTTC; CDR3aa: CASSSNYYRYEQYF
j_gene: TRBJ2-1; abundance: -; v_gene: TRBV7-3; d_gene: TRBD2; CDR3nt: TGTGCCAGCAGCTTAACTCGGCTAGCGGGTGAGCAGTTCTTC; CDR3aa: CASSLTRLAGEQFF
j_gene: TRBJ1-3; abundance: -; v_gene: TRBV5-1; d_gene: -; CDR3nt: TGCGCCAGCAGCACAGAGGACAGCTTCGTCTCTGGAAACACCATATATTTT; CDR3aa: CASSTEDSFVSGNTIYF
j_gene: TRBJ2-7; abundance: -; v_gene: TRBV20-1; d_gene: -; CDR3nt: TGCAGTGCTAGAGACCTCAGGAAGCCCTACGAGCAGTACTTC; CDR3aa: CSARDLRKPYEQYF
j_gene: TRBJ2-5; abundance: -; v_gene: TRBV20-1; d_gene: TRBD2; CDR3nt: TGCAGTGCTAGGCGACTAGCGGGAGGGCCCCGAGAGACCCAGTACTTC; CDR3aa: CSARRLAGGPRETQYF
j_gene: TRBJ2-1; abundance: -; v_gene: TRBV20-1; d_gene: TRBD2; CDR3nt: TGCAGTGACCGAGCGGGAGGGCCTAATGGGGAGCAGTTCTTC; CDR3aa: CSDRAGGPNGEQFF
j_gene: TRBJ2-1; abundance: many; v_gene: TRBV12-3/TRBV12-4; d_gene: TRBD2; CDR3nt: TGTGCCAGCAGTTTGGTGACGCCTAGCGGTGTCAATGAGCAGTTCTTC; CDR3aa: CASSLVTPSGVNEQFF
j_gene: TRBJ2-1; abundance: -; v_gene: TRBV27; d_gene: TRBD1; CDR3nt: TGTGCCAGCAGTTCCCTAACCGGGACAGGGGGCGCGGATGAGCAGTTCTTC; CDR3aa: CASSSLTGTGGADEQFF
j_gene: TRBJ2-3; abundance: -; v_gene: TRBV20-1; d_gene: -; CDR3nt: TGCAGTGCTAGCAGAAGCGGCACAGATACGCAGTATTTT; CDR3aa: CSASRSGTDTQYF
j_gene: TRBJ2-7; abundance: few; v_gene: TRBV29-1; d_gene: -; CDR3nt: TGCAGCGGGGGAGCCAACTCCTACGAGCAGTACTTC; CDR3aa: CSGGANSYEQYF